This TCR beta chain was recorded in a study of OX40 agonist ivuxolimab in advanced cancers. Study as a whole: The drug used for patients, ivuxolimab, was an agonistic anti-OX40 (CD134) antibody. Whole-study findings and limits: Normalized T-cell clonal expansion was also low in a subset of nonresponders.

Remarks on this clone: As yet, its antigen is unknown.

Only in-frame clones appear in the TCRdb table, and some are missing; sequencing was by immunoSEQ multiplex PCR. The sample lists 91,000 or so clones; just over 85% were seen once. V lost 2 bases to trimming and J lost 11 bases, with 15 bases between them. The CDR3 length is 13 residues. CDR1 and CDR2 (germline): MGHRA, YSYEKL. This TCR was recovered from an adult with an advanced solid tumor such as melanoma, head and neck, liver or kidney cancer. The V and J genes are TRBV4-1 and TRBJ1-1; a weak D match, TRBD1 (6 bases). Sequenced material: CD4+ or CD8+ T cells sorted from blood, taken in a trial of the OX40 agonist ivuxolimab. CDR3 sequence reads: CASSQPGVDGAFF. The CDR3 DNA follows: TGCGCCAGCAGCCAACCAGGGGTAGATGGGGCTTTCTTT.